Sequencing of this T cell receptor beta chain was carried out in a study of radiation and T cells in renal cell carcinoma. Study-wide points: Top tumor clonotypes rose in blood 2 weeks post-radiation, then contracted. Dominant CDR3 motifs occupied more repertoire in irradiated than control tumors.

Measured with immunoSEQ multiplex PCR; TCRdb has only the in-frame clones, and not every one. This sample has 10,000 to 15,000 clones, with 30% to 40% found just once. Comments on this clone: Its antigen is unidentified.

Treatment reported: 15 Gy SBRT to primary tumor, nephrectomy 4 weeks later. Nephrectomy followed 15 Gy stereotactic body radiation by 4 weeks. This TCR was recovered from a man in his sixties with renal cell carcinoma. The sample consisted of tumor tissue, taken from a patient whose treatment included radiotherapy and nephrectomy.

In nucleotides, the CDR3 is TGTGCCAGCAGTTACTCGGAGGGGACACCCCTCCACTTT. Translated: CASSYSEGTPLHF. V gene TRBV6-5 combines with J gene TRBJ1-6, with D maybe TRBD1 (5 bases). Trimming cost V 0 bases and J 11 bases, with 8 bases left between them. Germline V gives CDR1 MNHEY, CDR2 SVGAGI. CDR3 size: 13 residues.